One T cell receptor (beta chain) is described in this entry. Its cognate antigen is unknown. The data are from a study of blood T cells in healthy people across ages. General study findings and limits: Conclusively comparing naive with antigen-experienced cells was impossible with unsorted PBMCs.

A sample-barcoded 5' primer and a J-beta primer mix were used in a second PCR of about 7 to 12 cycles. A template-switch adaptor with 12 random nucleotides tagged each cDNA molecule. TCRdb re-analysed the 5' RACE reads in MiXCR, keeping a single row per CDR3 protein. This repertoire shows around 800,000 distinct CDR3 sequences, about 42% found once; its top ten account for approximately 19%. The donors, all healthy, were Caucasians living in Russia, aged about 6 to 90. This TCR derives from a man aged 60-69 years in good health. The source material was blood.

In DNA form, the CDR3 reads TGTGCCAGCTCACCGCAGGGGTCCGCCTACAATGAGCAGTTCTTC. Protein sequence: CASSPQGSAYNEQFF. The chain carries TRBV18 and TRBJ2-1; D might be TRBD1 (6 bases). Trimming stripped 3 bases from V and 2 bases from J, with 11 bases between. The CDR3 extends over 15 amino acids. Germline V gene data show CDR1 as KGHSH and CDR2 as LQKENI.